A selection of T cell receptor beta chains follows, all from one sample in a study of PD-L1 blockade in urothelial cancer. Method: immunoSEQ multiplex PCR; TCRdb's copy keeps in-frame clones and lacks some. The sample lists about 52,000 clones; roughly 75% were seen once. The material was PBMCs, obtained around atezolizumab (anti-PD-L1) treatment. The receptors stem from a man between 65 and 85 years old with urothelial cancer. Each CDR3 is given with its conserved first and last residue. A D gene is named only where the DNA matches it firmly. A clone size is listed for some rows: how often the clone was seen (once, few, many), or a class if it is expanded.

d_call j_call v_call clone_size cdr3_nt cdr3_aa
NA TRBJ2-2 TRBV7-8 NA TGTGCCAGCAGCCCCCAGACAGTAGTCGGGGAGCTGTTTTTT CASSPQTVVGELFF
NA TRBJ2-6 TRBV5-1 NA TGCGCCAGCAGGTTCGACACCTTAAGCTCTGGGGCCAACGTCCTGACTTTC CASRFDTLSSGANVLTF
NA TRBJ1-1 TRBV20-1 NA TGCAGTGCTAGAGCAGACACTGAAGCTTTCTTT CSARADTEAFF
TRBD2 TRBJ2-6 TRBV7-9 NA TGTGCCAGCAGCTTAGCGGGGCTAGCGGGAGCTGGGGCCAACGTCCTGACTTTC CASSLAGLAGAGANVLTF
NA TRBJ2-5 TRBV7-8 NA TGTGCCAGCAGCTTAGGAGGCGGGCGGCAAGAGACCCAGTACTTC CASSLGGGRQETQYF
NA TRBJ2-5 TRBV7-3 few TGTGCCAGCAGCTTAACCGGCGGGACAGATAGGGAGACCCAGTACTTC CASSLTGGTDRETQYF
TRBD1 TRBJ1-2 TRBV30 medium-sized TGTGCCTGGAGCTCTAAGGGGACAGGTTGGCGGGGCTACACCTTC CAWSSKGTGWRGYTF
TRBD2 TRBJ2-2 TRBV27 NA TGTGCCAGCAGTTCCAGCGGGGCCTCGAACACCGGGGAGCTGTTTTTT CASSSSGASNTGELFF
NA TRBJ2-1 TRBV6-1 NA TGTGCCAGCTCAGGGGGGACTGACCACAATGAGCAGTTCTTC CASSGGTDHNEQFF
NA TRBJ2-2 TRBV27 NA TGTGCCAGCAGTTTGTCGACCGGGTACACCGGGGAGCTGTTTTTT CASSLSTGYTGELFF
TRBD1 TRBJ1-5 TRBV19 few TGTGCCAGTCTGACAGGGACCTATAGCAATCAGCCCCAGCATTTT CASLTGTYSNQPQHF
NA TRBJ1-2 TRBV30 NA TGTGCCTGGAGTGCCCTCGGGCGGGGGACCAATGGCTACACCTTC CAWSALGRGTNGYTF
NA TRBJ1-5 TRBV30 NA TGTGCCTGGAGTGGAAGACAGGATTATCAGCCCCAGCATTTT CAWSGRQDYQPQHF
NA TRBJ1-6 TRBV6-4 once TGTGCCAGCAGTTACCCTGGGAGGAATTCACCCCTCCACTTT CASSYPGRNSPLHF
NA TRBJ1-4 TRBV6-1 NA TGTGCCAGCAGTGTGGGTCAGGATGAAAAACTGTTTTTT CASSVGQDEKLFF
NA TRBJ1-6 TRBV7-9 few TGTGCCAGCAGCCCAGGTTCGAGACAGAGTTCACCCCTCCACTTT CASSPGSRQSSPLHF
TRBD1 TRBJ1-5 TRBV4-3 NA TGCGCCAGCAGCCCATCAACGGGACAGGTTGCGATGCATTTT CASSPSTGQVAMHF
NA TRBJ2-7 TRBV10-1 NA TGCGCCAGCAGTGAGGGGCTAGCCCGGACCCTTTTCGAGCAGTACTTC CASSEGLARTLFEQYF
TRBD2 TRBJ2-6 TRBV5-4 NA TGTGCCAGCAGCTCCGGTAGCGGGGGGACCCTCTCTGGGGCCAACGTCCTGACTTTC CASSSGSGGTLSGANVLTF
NA TRBJ2-7 TRBV2 NA TGTGCCAGCAGTGAATATGAGTTCCAGTACTTC CASSEYEFQYF
NA TRBJ2-2 TRBV7-2 NA TGTGCCAGCAGCTTAGCGGGACTCGCGAACACCGGGGAGCTGTTTTTT CASSLAGLANTGELFF
NA TRBJ1-2 TRBV7-2 NA TGTGCCAGCAGCTTAGTATGGGGGGATGGCTACACCTTC CASSLVWGDGYTF
TRBD1 TRBJ1-5 TRBV30 NA TGTGCCTGGAGTGCCCGCCACAGGGGGCGGCTTCAGCCCCAGCATTTT CAWSARHRGRLQPQHF
NA TRBJ2-7 TRBV7-8 few TGTGCCAGCAGCACAAAATACGAGCAGTACTTC CASSTKYEQYF
TRBD1 TRBJ2-7 TRBV10-3 NA TGTGCCATCAGGGAAGACAGGGTGTCCTACGAGCAGTACTTC CAIREDRVSYEQYF
TRBD1 TRBJ1-2 TRBV7-2 NA TGTGCCAGCAGCATCGACAGGGGGGAGGGCTACACCTTC CASSIDRGEGYTF
NA TRBJ2-1 TRBV18 NA TGTGCCAGCTCACCAGTGCAGGCGGAGCAGTTCTTC CASSPVQAEQFF
TRBD1 TRBJ2-7 TRBV29-1 few TGCAGCGTCACCGGGACAGGGAGGAGCGAGCAGTACTTC CSVTGTGRSEQYF